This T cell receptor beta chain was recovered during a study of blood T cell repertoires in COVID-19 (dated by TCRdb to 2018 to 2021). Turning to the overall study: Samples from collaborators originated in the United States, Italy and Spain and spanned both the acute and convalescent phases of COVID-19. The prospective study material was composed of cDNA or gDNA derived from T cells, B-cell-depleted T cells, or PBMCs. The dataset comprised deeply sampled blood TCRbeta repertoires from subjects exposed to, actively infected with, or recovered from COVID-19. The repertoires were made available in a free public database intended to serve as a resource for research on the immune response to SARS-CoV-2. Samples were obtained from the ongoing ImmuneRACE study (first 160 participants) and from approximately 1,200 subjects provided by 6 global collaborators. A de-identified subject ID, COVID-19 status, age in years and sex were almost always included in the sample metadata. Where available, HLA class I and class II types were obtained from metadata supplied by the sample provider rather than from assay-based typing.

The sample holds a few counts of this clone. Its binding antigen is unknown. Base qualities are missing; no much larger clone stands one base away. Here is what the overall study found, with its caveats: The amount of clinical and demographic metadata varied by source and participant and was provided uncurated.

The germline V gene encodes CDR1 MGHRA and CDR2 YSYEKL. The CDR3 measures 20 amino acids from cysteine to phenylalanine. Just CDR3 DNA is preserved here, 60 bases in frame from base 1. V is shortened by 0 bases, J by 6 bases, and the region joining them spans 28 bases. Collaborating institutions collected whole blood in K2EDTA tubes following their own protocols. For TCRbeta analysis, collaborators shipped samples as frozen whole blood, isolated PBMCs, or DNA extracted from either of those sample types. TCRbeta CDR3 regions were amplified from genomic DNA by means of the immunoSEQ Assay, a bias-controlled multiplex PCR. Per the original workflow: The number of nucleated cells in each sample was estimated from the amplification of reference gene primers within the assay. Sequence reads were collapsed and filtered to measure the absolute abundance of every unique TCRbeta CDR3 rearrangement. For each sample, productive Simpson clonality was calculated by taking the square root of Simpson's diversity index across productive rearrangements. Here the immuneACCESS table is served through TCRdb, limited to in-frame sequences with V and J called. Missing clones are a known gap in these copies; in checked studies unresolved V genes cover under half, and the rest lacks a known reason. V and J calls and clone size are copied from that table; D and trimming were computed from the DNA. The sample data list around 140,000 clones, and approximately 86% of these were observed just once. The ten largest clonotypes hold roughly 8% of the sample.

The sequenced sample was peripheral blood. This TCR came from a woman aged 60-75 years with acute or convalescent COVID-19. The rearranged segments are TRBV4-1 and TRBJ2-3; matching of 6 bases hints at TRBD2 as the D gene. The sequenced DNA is TGCGCCAGCAGCCAAGATTGGAATAATGGAGGGCCTGCCTGGATGGATACGCAGTATTTT. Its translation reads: CASSQDWNNGGPAWMDTQYF.